These 21 T cell receptor beta chains originate from one sample sequenced in a study of blood T cell repertoires in COVID-19. TCRdb's table, derived via immunoSEQ multiplex PCR, lists solely in-frame clones and lacks some. The sample yields around 190,000 clones, more than 75% seen once. Sequences were obtained from PBMCs or T cells enriched from blood (not recorded which). Receptors originate from a woman aged 50 to 65 with acute COVID-19.

This clone was picked up many times. V is TRBV28 and J is TRBJ1-5; weak D call: TRBD1 (5 bases). The V end was cut by 5 bases, the J end by 2 bases, with 13 bases between. The CDR3 contains 15 residues. Looked up from germline, CDR1 is MDHEN and CDR2 is SYDVKM. CDR3 sequence reads: CASSGRGQGNQPQHF. The CDR3 DNA follows: TGTGCCAGCAGTGGGCGGGGCCAGGGCAATCAGCCCCAGCATTTT.

This clone was detected only once. The chain recombines TRBV6-1 with TRBJ1-2; 10 positions agree with TRBD1. CDR1 and CDR2 (germline): MNHNS, SASEGT. The CDR3 sequence is 16 residues long. The J segment lost 7 bases and the V segment lost 4 bases, leaving 12 bases of the junction unmatched. The CDR3 bases are TGTGCCAGCAGTGGTTCCCCGGGACAGGGGCCCACTGGCTACACCTTC. It codes for CASSGSPGQGPTGYTF.

The chain has TRBV11-2 and TRBJ1-6, with TRBD1 identical over 9 bases. V lost 4 bases to trimming and J lost 7 bases; unmatched junction nucleotides: 2. The CDR3 contains 14 residues. In germline, CDR1 is SGHAT, CDR2 FQNNGV. CDR3 residues: CASSSGTGNSPLHF. The CDR3 DNA sequence: TGTGCCAGCAGCTCCGGGACAGGGAATTCACCCCTCCACTTT.

The chain recombines TRBV27 with TRBJ2-1, with D possibly TRBD2 on 6 matching bases. The CDR3 totals 16 residues. Trimming removed 6 bases from V and 2 bases from J, with 17 bases in between. Germline-derived CDR1 and CDR2 are MNHEY and SMNVEV (reference sequence). The CDR3 coding sequence is TGTGCCAGCAGAATGCTCCCGCCTAGCGCCTACAATGAGCAGTTCTTC. This translates into CASRMLPPSAYNEQFF.

CDR3 DNA sequence: TGTGCCAGCAGCTTAGATGTCGACAGGGCTGGTGGCTACACCTTC. This translates into CASSLDVDRAGGYTF. The rearrangement joins TRBV7-8 to TRBJ1-2, with 7 nucleotides matching TRBD1. The V and J ends lost 1 base and 7 bases, in that order; junction bases with no gene match: 9. The CDR3 is 15 residues long. CDR1 is SGHVS, CDR2 FQNEAQ, per germline.

The chain combines TRBV2 with TRBJ2-2, with 7 bases matching TRBD2. Per the germline V gene, CDR1 is SNHLY and CDR2 is FYNNEI. The CDR3 is 14 amino acids. J lost 6 bases, V lost 3 bases, and 4 bases had no gene match. The CDR3 region has the DNA TGTGCCAGCAGTGAGCATGGGAGGGCCGGGGAGCTGTTTTTT. Its translation: CASSEHGRAGELFF.

The rearrangement joins TRBV4-1 to TRBJ1-2; the D is unclear. Germline V gives CDR1 MGHRA, CDR2 YSYEKL. Trimming took off 1 base at V and 1 base at J, with 10 bases between the two ends. The CDR3 is 15 residues long. The CDR3 loop reads CASSQASPNNYGYTF. The DNA for the CDR3 is TGCGCCAGCAGCCAAGCGTCTCCTAATAACTATGGCTACACCTTC.

The V and J genes are TRBV7-9 and TRBJ1-2, with 9 bases that match TRBD1. V shed 2 bases and J 6 bases; nucleotides not matched to a gene: 10. CDR1 and CDR2 from the germline V gene are SEHNR and FQNEAQ (reference sequence). The CDR3 length is 16 residues. The DNA for the CDR3 is TGTGCCAGCAGCTTATCAGACGTTGGGGACAGGGATGGCTACACCTTC. Residues: CASSLSDVGDRDGYTF.

The chain combines TRBV6-4 with TRBJ2-7, with D perhaps TRBD1 (6 bases). CDR1 and CDR2 (germline): MRHNA, SNTAGT. The CDR3 totals 17 residues. The V end lost 2 bases, the J end lost 0 bases, and 17 bases lay between the germline ends. The CDR3 loop reads CASSDTALTGRSYEQYV. The CDR3 coding sequence is TGTGCCAGCAGTGACACCGCCCTGACAGGACGCTCCTACGAGCAGTACGTC.

This clone was seen once. The V and J genes are TRBV6-6 and TRBJ2-3, with D possibly being TRBD1 (7 bases). V gave up 5 bases and J gave up 1 base, with 19 bases separating them. The CDR3 has 17 amino acids. Germline values: CDR1 MNHNY, CDR2 SVGAGI (reference sequence). The CDR3 DNA sequence: TGTGCCAGCAGTCGCCCTCGCGGGACAGTTCGCACAGATACGCAGTATTTT. Amino acids: CASSRPRGTVRTDTQYF.

This CDR3 is CASSPSDSYEQYV. The CDR3 region has the DNA TGTGCCAGCAGCCCTTCTGACAGCTACGAGCAGTACGTC. This sequence joins TRBV11-2 and TRBJ2-7; TRBD1 might be the D (5 bases). V shed 5 bases and J shed 3 bases, with 11 bases lying between them. Germline values: CDR1 SGHAT, CDR2 FQNNGV. The CDR3 runs to 13 residues.

In regard to this clone: Other DNA sequences from this sample encode an identical CDR3 as well. The V call is TRBV9, the J call TRBJ2-3, with TRBD2 matching over 7 bases. This CDR3 has 14 residues. J was trimmed by 0 bases and V by 2 bases; bases with no gene match: 0. Germline V CDR1 and CDR2: SGDLS, YYNGEE. Here the CDR3 DNA reads TGTGCCAGCAGCGTGGGGGGGAGCACAGATACGCAGTATTTT. Its translation: CASSVGGSTDTQYF.

This clone was picked up a small number of times. The V and J genes are TRBV30 and TRBJ2-4; 7 positions agree with TRBD2. V lost 3 bases, J lost 5 bases, and 7 bases stayed unmatched. Germline V gives CDR1 GTSNPN, CDR2 SVGIG (reference sequence). The CDR3 length is 14 residues. CDR3 bases: TGTGCCTGGAGCCCAGCGGGGACCCAAAACATTCAGTACTTC. It is translated as CAWSPAGTQNIQYF.

The chain has TRBV6-5 and TRBJ1-5; possible D gene TRBD1, 5 bases. This CDR3 spans 14 amino acids. Germline CDR1 reads MNHEY; CDR2 reads SVGAGI. V shed 5 bases and J shed 4 bases, with 12 bases lying between them. The DNA of the CDR3 is TGTGCCAGCAGTCTGGGGCAGCTTAATCAGCCCCAGCATTTT. This encodes CASSLGQLNQPQHF.

This clone has ten or more counts. The chain recombines TRBV28 with TRBJ1-5; D gene ambiguous. Between the trimmed V and J ends, which lost 3 bases and 2 bases, there was a span of 14 bases. The CDR3 consists of 16 residues. From germline, CDR1 is MDHEN and CDR2 SYDVKM. The CDR3 region is CASSFYGELGNQPQHF. In nucleotides, the CDR3 is TGTGCCAGCAGTTTCTACGGGGAATTGGGCAATCAGCCCCAGCATTTT. Combining the CDR3 with reference TRBV28 and TRBJ1-5 gives the whole variable domain DVKVTQSSRYLVKRTGEKVFLECVQDMDHENMFWYRQDPGLGLRLIYFSYDVKMKEKGDIPEGYSVSREKKERFSLILESASTNQTSMYLCASSFYGELGNQPQHFGDGTRLSIL.

Note on this clone: Other DNA sequences from this sample encode an identical CDR3 as well. The chain is built from TRBV7-2 and TRBJ2-5; TRBD2 is a possible D gene (6 bases). The CDR3 covers 14 residues. V was clipped by 3 bases and J by 5 bases, with 13 bases between them. Germline V CDR1 and CDR2: SGHTA, FQGNSA. The CDR3 bases are TGTGCCAGCAGCTTGGCGGGGCGAGGGGAGACCCAGTACTTC. Translating gives CASSLAGRGETQYF.

This clone came up a few times. This chain connects TRBV30 to TRBJ1-4; 9 bases fit TRBD1. There are 15 residues in the CDR3. V dropped 5 bases and J dropped 3; count of bases not matched to a gene: 7. CDR1 is GTSNPN and CDR2 is SVGIG in the germline V gene (reference sequence). CDR3 region: CAWGGQGLSNEKLFF. In DNA form, the CDR3 reads TGTGCCTGGGGGGGACAGGGACTATCTAATGAAAAACTGTTTTTT. Drawing the rest from reference TRBV30 and TRBJ1-4, the complete variable domain is SQTIHQWPATLVQPVGSPLSLECTVEGTSNPNLYWYRQAAGRGLQLLFYSVGIGQISSEVPQNLSASRPQDRQFILSSKKLLLSDSGFYLCAWGGQGLSNEKLFFGSGTQLSVL.

This rearrangement joins TRBV5-4 to TRBJ1-1; 9 bases match TRBD1. Germline CDR1 is SGHNT and CDR2 is YYREEE (reference sequence). V trimming: 3 bases; J trimming: 5 bases; junction bases outside the gene matches: 8. This CDR3 has 15 residues. CDR3 in DNA: TGTGCCAGCAGCTCACCGGGACAGGGAGGGACTGAAGCTTTCTTT. Protein: CASSSPGQGGTEAFF.

This clone has a single count. The chain joins TRBV7-9 to TRBJ1-1; D gene ambiguous. V lost 3 bases and J 8 bases, leaving 13 bases between the germline ends. Germline V gene data show CDR1 as SEHNR and CDR2 as FQNEAQ (reference sequence). CDR3 size: 13 residues. The CDR3 region is CASSFGGFTEAFF. The CDR3, as DNA: TGTGCCAGCAGCTTCGGCGGTTTCACGGAAGCTTTCTTT. Full variable domain (remainder filled in from reference TRBV7-9 and TRBJ1-1): DTGVSQNPRHKITKRGQNVTFRCDPISEHNRLYWYRQTLGQGPEFLTYFQNEAQLEKSRLLSDRFSAERPKGSFSTLEIQRTEQGDSAMYLCASSFGGFTEAFFGQGTRLTVV.

The chain combines TRBV18 with TRBJ2-5, with D tentatively TRBD1 (5 bases). CDR3 length: 12 residues. CDR1 is KGHSH, CDR2 LQKENI, per germline. V lost 5 bases and J lost 5, with 9 bases in between. This CDR3 is CASSAYRETQYF. CDR3 bases: TGTGCCAGCTCAGCTTACAGGGAGACCCAGTACTTC.

The chain carries TRBV14 and TRBJ1-4; weak D call: TRBD1 (5 bases). Per germline, CDR1 SGHDN and CDR2 FVKESK. The V gene lost 6 bases and the J gene lost 5 bases, with 10 bases spanning the gap. CDR3 length: 13 amino acids. CDR3 sequence reads: CASRRQMNEKLFF. CDR3 sequence (DNA): TGTGCCAGCAGGCGACAGATGAATGAAAAACTGTTTTTT.